Shown below are 23 T cell receptor beta chains from a single sample sequenced in a study of blood T cell repertoires in COVID-19. The repertoire was sequenced with immunoSEQ multiplex PCR; TCRdb's copy has only in-frame clones and lacks some. Of 350,000 to 400,000 clones listed, around 87% are singletons. The sample consisted of PBMCs or T cells enriched from blood (not recorded which). These receptors originate from a man between 40 and 49 years old in a cohort exposed to, infected with or recovered from COVID-19 (not recorded which).

The V gene is TRBV30, the J gene TRBJ2-3; no clear D gene. Per the germline V gene, CDR1 is GTSNPN and CDR2 is SVGIG (reference sequence). There are 16 residues in the CDR3. V lost 0 bases and J lost 0, with 13 bases in between. CDR3 bases: TGTGCCTGGAGTGTACGTCTAAGAGCTAGCACAGATACGCAGTATTTT. Its protein product is CAWSVRLRASTDTQYF.

The V call is TRBV2, the J call TRBJ1-3; D is perhaps TRBD1 (6 bases). CDR3 size: 16 residues. V was clipped by 5 bases and J by 3 bases, with 17 bases between them. Per the germline V gene, CDR1 is SNHLY and CDR2 is FYNNEI. CDR3 bases: TGTGCCAGCAGTCTTCAGCGGGGGGCGTTTGGAAACACCATATATTTT. This gives the protein CASSLQRGAFGNTIYF. Together with reference TRBV2 and TRBJ1-3, the CDR3 gives the full variable domain: EPEVTQTPSHQVTQMGQEVILRCVPISNHLYFYWYRQILGQKVEFLVSFYNNEISEKSEIFDDQFSVERPDGSNFTLKIRSTKLEDSAMYFCASSLQRGAFGNTIYFGEGSWLTVV.

The chain combines TRBV29-1 with TRBJ2-1, with a possible D match to TRBD1 (6 bases). CDR3 length: 13 residues. The V end was cut by 6 bases, the J end by 1 base, with 10 bases between. CDR1 and CDR2 (germline): SQVTM, ANQGSEA. The CDR3: CSVSQGSYNEQFF. The CDR3 DNA reads as TGCAGCGTCTCACAGGGTTCCTACAATGAGCAGTTCTTC.

The V call is TRBV5-6, the J call TRBJ1-5, with a tentative D call TRBD1 (5 bases). Germline-derived CDR1 and CDR2 are SGHDT and YYEEEE. Trimming shortened V by 4 bases and J by 5 bases, and 16 bases separated the two germline ends. CDR3 length: 15 amino acids. The CDR3: CASSRRTNRDQPQHF. The DNA of the CDR3 is TGTGCCAGCAGCCGGCGGACAAATCGGGATCAGCCCCAGCATTTT.

The rearrangement uses TRBV11-2 and TRBJ1-2, with D tentatively TRBD1 (6 bases). CDR1 is SGHAT and CDR2 is FQNNGV in the germline V gene. V dropped 4 bases and J dropped 0 bases, with 24 bases sitting between them. The CDR3 loop spans 19 amino acids. Here the CDR3 DNA reads TGTGCCAGCAGCTCCAGAGCGCTGGGCAGGGGACCTCCTAACTATGGCTACACCTTC. Amino acids: CASSSRALGRGPPNYGYTF.

This sequence joins TRBV6-5 and TRBJ1-3; D gene ambiguous. Germline V gene lookup returns CDR1 MNHEY and CDR2 SVGAGI. The CDR3 covers 13 residues. Trimming removed 10 bases at V and 0 bases at J, with 10 bases between. CDR3 residues: CATFRPSGNTIYF. The CDR3 coding sequence is TGTGCCACCTTCAGGCCCTCTGGAAACACCATATATTTT.

The chain is built from TRBV30 and TRBJ2-7; 11 nucleotides line up with TRBD2. Germline V gene sequence: CDR1 GTSNPN, CDR2 SVGIG (reference sequence). The length of the CDR3 is 14 residues. V lost 3 bases, J lost 3 bases, and 4 bases stayed unmatched. CDR3 nucleotide sequence: TGTGCCTGGAGGGTAGCGGGAGGGGTCTACGAGCAGTACTTC. Protein sequence: CAWRVAGGVYEQYF.

The gene calls are TRBV11-2 and TRBJ2-1; 9 bases are shared with TRBD2. V lost 6 bases, J lost 4 bases, and 10 bases stayed unmatched. The germline V gene has CDR1 SGHAT and CDR2 FQNNGV. This CDR3 spans 16 amino acids. The DNA for the CDR3 is TGTGCCAGCAGGCGATTAGCGGGAGCACAGTACAATGAGCAGTTCTTC. This sequence encodes CASRRLAGAQYNEQFF.

The V call is TRBV19, the J call TRBJ1-6, with a tentative D call TRBD1 (6 bases). The germline V gene has CDR1 LNHDA and CDR2 SQIVND (reference sequence). This CDR3 comprises 16 residues. Trimming left V 4 bases short and J 6 bases short, with 16 bases between. The CDR3 spells CASSTQRGAGNSPLHF. CDR3 sequence (DNA): TGTGCCAGTAGTACCCAGCGGGGGGCTGGTAATTCACCCCTCCACTTT.

The rearrangement links TRBV18 to TRBJ2-1, with 13 positions matching TRBD2. The CDR3 totals 15 residues. J lost 10 bases, V lost 6 bases, and 9 bases had no gene match. Germline V gene sequence: CDR1 KGHSH, CDR2 LQKENI. This CDR3 is CASSTLLAGGQEQFF. CDR3 in DNA: TGTGCCAGCTCGACCCTACTAGCGGGAGGGCAGGAGCAGTTCTTC.

The chain couples TRBV28 to TRBJ1-1; D is undetermined. V was clipped by 3 bases and J by 2 bases, with 4 bases between them. The CDR3 runs 12 residues. CDR1 is MDHEN and CDR2 is SYDVKM in the germline V gene. The CDR3 spells CASSFKNTEAFF. DNA of the CDR3: TGTGCCAGCAGTTTTAAAAACACTGAAGCTTTCTTT.

The rearrangement joins TRBV10-1 to TRBJ1-2; TRBD1 might be the D (5 bases). Trimming pared 5 bases from V and 5 bases from J, leaving 12 bases between. The CDR3 consists of 13 residues. Germline V gene lookup returns CDR1 WNHNN and CDR2 SYGVQD (reference sequence). The CDR3: CASSPTQDYGYTF. CDR3 in DNA: TGCGCCAGCAGTCCAACACAGGATTATGGCTACACCTTC.

The V and J genes are TRBV24-1 and TRBJ2-2; 8 bases fit TRBD1. From germline, CDR1 is KGHDR and CDR2 SFDVKD. The CDR3 consists of 15 residues. Trimming removed 5 bases from V and 5 bases from J; junction bases left unmatched: 6. The CDR3: CATSAPTGETGELFF. CDR3 in DNA: TGTGCCACCAGTGCACCGACAGGGGAGACCGGGGAGCTGTTTTTT.

This chain connects TRBV5-1 to TRBJ2-2; TRBD1 agrees at 8 bases. Germline CDR1 reads SGHRS; CDR2 reads YFSETQ. The length of the CDR3 is 15 residues. Unmatched junction bases numbered 3, after V lost 4 bases and J lost 1 base. This CDR3 reads CASSRQGRNTGELFF. The CDR3 DNA sequence: TGCGCCAGCAGCCGACAGGGGAGGAACACCGGGGAGCTGTTTTTT.

The genes are TRBV9 and TRBJ2-2; D is ambiguous. Germline V gene lookup returns CDR1 SGDLS and CDR2 YYNGEE. This CDR3 contains 15 residues. The V gene lost 0 bases and the J gene lost 4 bases, with 10 bases spanning the gap. In nucleotides, the CDR3 is TGTGCCAGCAGCGTAGCCCCACAGCTCACCGGGGAGCTGTTTTTT. It encodes CASSVAPQLTGELFF.

CDR3 residues: CASSLSRLAGIPSTDTQYF. CDR3 sequence (DNA): TGTGCCAGCAGCTTATCCCGACTAGCGGGGATTCCTAGCACAGATACGCAGTATTTT. The rearrangement uses TRBV7-2 and TRBJ2-3; 11 nucleotides agree with TRBD2. Germline V gene sequence: CDR1 SGHTA, CDR2 FQGNSA. V dropped 2 bases and J dropped 0; count of bases not matched to a gene: 10. The CDR3 length is 19 residues. The variable domain in full, completed from reference TRBV7-2 and TRBJ2-3, reads GAGVSQSPSNKVTEKGKDVELRCDPISGHTALYWYRQSLGQGLEFLIYFQGNSAPDKSGLPSDRFSAERTGGSVSTLTIQRTQQEDSAVYLCASSLSRLAGIPSTDTQYFGPGTRLTVL.

The rearrangement uses TRBV19 and TRBJ2-3; 7 bases fit TRBD2. J lost 4 bases, V lost 1 base, and 11 bases had no gene match. The CDR3 spans 17 residues. Germline assignment: CDR1 LNHDA and CDR2 SQIVND (reference sequence). Here the CDR3 DNA reads TGTGCCAGTAGTATAGTAGCTAGCGGCTACACCCCAGATACGCAGTATTTT. Translated, it gives CASSIVASGYTPDTQYF.

This chain joins TRBV19 and TRBJ1-2; tentatively, D is TRBD1 (6 bases). The CDR3 is 13 amino acids. The germline V and J ends were trimmed by 7 bases and 4 bases, with 13 bases remaining between them. The germline gives CDR1 LNHDA, CDR2 SQIVND (reference sequence). CDR3 residues: CASTDQGSYGYTF. The CDR3 coding sequence is TGTGCCAGTACAGACCAGGGGAGCTATGGCTACACCTTC.

The CDR3 protein is CASSFRVGAGELFF. Here the CDR3 DNA reads TGTGCCAGCAGTTTTCGTGTGGGCGCCGGGGAGCTGTTTTTT. J is TRBJ2-2 and V is TRBV28; D remains unclear. V was clipped by 3 bases and J by 6 bases, with 11 bases between them. Looked up from germline, CDR1 is MDHEN and CDR2 is SYDVKM. This CDR3 has 14 residues.

The rearrangement uses TRBV28 and TRBJ1-1, with D unclear. The germline V gene has CDR1 MDHEN and CDR2 SYDVKM. Trimming cost V 1 base and J 1 base, with 10 bases left between them. The CDR3 extends over 15 amino acids. The CDR3, as DNA: TGTGCCAGCAGTTTATATGGCAGCGGGAACACTGAAGCTTTCTTT. Translated: CASSLYGSGNTEAFF.

The rearrangement links TRBV6-5 to TRBJ1-1, with D unclear. The CDR3 spans 13 residues. V lost 2 bases and J lost 5, with 9 bases in between. Germline assignment: CDR1 MNHEY and CDR2 SVGAGI. The DNA for the CDR3 is TGTGCCAGCAGTTACGGAGGGAGTACTGAAGCTTTCTTT. Its translation: CASSYGGSTEAFF.

This chain uses TRBV5-4 with TRBJ2-3, with a tentative D call TRBD1 (6 bases). V lost 0 bases and J lost 3, with 14 bases in between. The CDR3 consists of 16 residues. The germline V gene encodes CDR1 SGHNT and CDR2 YYREEE (reference sequence). The CDR3 protein is CASSLGGRGETDTQYF. The CDR3 DNA follows: TGTGCCAGCAGCTTGGGGGGCAGGGGAGAGACAGATACGCAGTATTTT.

This clone was counted between two and nine times. V is TRBV2 and J is TRBJ2-2, with D unclear. The CDR3 totals 15 residues. Germline CDR1 is SNHLY and CDR2 is FYNNEI. Trimming left V 4 bases short and J 0 bases short, with 9 bases between. The DNA for the CDR3 is TGTGCCAGCAGTGTGGCCAGAACGAACACCGGGGAGCTGTTTTTT. Its protein product is CASSVARTNTGELFF.